This T cell receptor beta chain stems from a study of T cells in Graves' hyperthyroidism and ophthalmopathy. CDR1 SGHRS and CDR2 YFSETQ come from the germline V gene. V lost 0 bases to trimming and J lost 7 bases; unmatched junction nucleotides: 6. The CDR3 is 15 residues long. Amplified TCR beta CDR3 regions came from RNA transcripts. HTBI primers were used for first-round RT-PCR of the TCR CDR3. TCRdb ran MiXCR on the multiplex PCR reads and lists one entry per CDR3 protein. The data hold about 560,000 distinct CDR3 sequences, with 16% observed a single time. Across 18 months, stable Graves' hyperthyroidism was marked by no progression to ophthalmopathy.

The chain carries TRBV5-1 and TRBJ2-1; 8 bases fit TRBD2. The receptor was derived from a woman between 18 and 29 years old with Graves' hyperthyroidism. Specimen: blood. The CDR3 protein is CASSLDVAGLNEQFF. CDR3 DNA: TGCGCCAGCAGCTTGGATGTAGCGGGATTGAATGAGCAGTTCTTC.